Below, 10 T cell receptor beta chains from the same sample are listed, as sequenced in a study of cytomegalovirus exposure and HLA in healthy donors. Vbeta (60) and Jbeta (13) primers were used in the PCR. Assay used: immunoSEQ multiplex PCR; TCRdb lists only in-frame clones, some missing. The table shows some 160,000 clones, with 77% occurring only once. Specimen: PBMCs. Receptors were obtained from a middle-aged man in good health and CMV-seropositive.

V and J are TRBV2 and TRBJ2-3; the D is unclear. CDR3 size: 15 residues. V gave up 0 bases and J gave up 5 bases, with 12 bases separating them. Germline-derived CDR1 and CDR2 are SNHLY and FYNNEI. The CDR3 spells CASSEARAQLDTQYF. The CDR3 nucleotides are TGTGCCAGCAGTGAAGCACGCGCCCAATTAGATACGCAGTATTTT.

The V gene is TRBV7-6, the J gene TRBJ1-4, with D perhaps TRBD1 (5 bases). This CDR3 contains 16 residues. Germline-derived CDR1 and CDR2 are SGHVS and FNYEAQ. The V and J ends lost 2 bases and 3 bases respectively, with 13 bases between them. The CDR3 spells CASSLSAGLSNEKLFF. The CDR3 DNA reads TGTGCCAGCAGCTTATCCGCAGGGTTGTCTAATGAAAAACTGTTTTTT. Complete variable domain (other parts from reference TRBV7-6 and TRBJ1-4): GAGVSQSPRYKVTKRGQDVALRCDPISGHVSLYWYRQALGQGPEFLTYFNYEAQQDKSGLPNDRFSAERPEGSISTLTIQRTEQRDSAMYRCASSLSAGLSNEKLFFGSGTQLSVL.

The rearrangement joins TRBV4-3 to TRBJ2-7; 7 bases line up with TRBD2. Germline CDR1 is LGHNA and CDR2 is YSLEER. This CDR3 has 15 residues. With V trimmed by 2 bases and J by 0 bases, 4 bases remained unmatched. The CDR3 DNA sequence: TGCGCCAGCAGCCAACAGGGAGGGAGCTCCTACGAGCAGTACTTC. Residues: CASSQQGGSSYEQYF.

The CDR3 sequence is CASSLYPGGDEQFF. The CDR3 coding sequence is TGTGCCAGCAGTTTATACCCAGGGGGCGATGAGCAGTTCTTC. The chain couples TRBV28 to TRBJ2-1; 8 bases align to TRBD1. Germline V gene lookup returns CDR1 MDHEN and CDR2 SYDVKM. The CDR3 runs to 14 residues. V shed 1 base, J shed 8 bases, and the junction held 4 bases outside the gene matches.

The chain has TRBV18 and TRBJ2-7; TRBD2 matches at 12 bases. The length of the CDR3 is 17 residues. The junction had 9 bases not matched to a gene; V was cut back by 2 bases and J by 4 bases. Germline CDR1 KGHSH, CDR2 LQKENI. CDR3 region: CASSPMGPSGGAYEQYF. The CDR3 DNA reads TGTGCCAGCTCACCAATGGGCCCTAGCGGGGGGGCGTACGAGCAGTACTTC.

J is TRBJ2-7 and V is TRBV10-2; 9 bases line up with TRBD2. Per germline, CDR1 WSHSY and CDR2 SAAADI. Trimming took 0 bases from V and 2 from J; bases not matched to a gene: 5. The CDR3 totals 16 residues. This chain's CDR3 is CASSESTGGGAYEQYF. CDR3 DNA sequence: TGCGCCAGCAGTGAGTCGACAGGCGGGGGGGCCTACGAGCAGTACTTC.

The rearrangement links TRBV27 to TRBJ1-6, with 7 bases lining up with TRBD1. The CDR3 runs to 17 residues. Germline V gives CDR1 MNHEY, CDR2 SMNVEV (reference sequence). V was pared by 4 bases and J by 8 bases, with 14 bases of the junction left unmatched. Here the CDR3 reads CASSWRTGTVTDSPLHF. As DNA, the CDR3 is TGTGCCAGCAGTTGGCGAACCGGGACAGTCACAGATTCACCCCTCCACTTT.

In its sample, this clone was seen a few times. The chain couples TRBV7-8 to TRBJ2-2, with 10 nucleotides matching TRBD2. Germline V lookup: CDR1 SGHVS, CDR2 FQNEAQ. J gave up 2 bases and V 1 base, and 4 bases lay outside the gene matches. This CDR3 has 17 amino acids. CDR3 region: CASSLVSGGVNTGELFF. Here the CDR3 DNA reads TGTGCCAGCAGCTTAGTGAGCGGGGGGGTTAACACCGGGGAGCTGTTTTTT.

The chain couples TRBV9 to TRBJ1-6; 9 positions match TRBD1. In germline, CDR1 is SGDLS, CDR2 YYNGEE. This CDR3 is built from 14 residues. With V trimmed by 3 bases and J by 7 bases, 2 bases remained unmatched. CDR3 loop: CASSGQGGNSPLHF. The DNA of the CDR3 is TGTGCCAGCAGCGGACAGGGGGGAAATTCACCCCTCCACTTT.

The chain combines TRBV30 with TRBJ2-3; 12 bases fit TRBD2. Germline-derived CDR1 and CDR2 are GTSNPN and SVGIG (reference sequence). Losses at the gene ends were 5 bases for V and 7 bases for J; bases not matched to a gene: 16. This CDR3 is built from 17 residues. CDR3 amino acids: CAWGPGLAGLGGNTQYF. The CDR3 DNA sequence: TGTGCCTGGGGACCGGGACTAGCGGGCCTCGGTGGGAATACGCAGTATTTT. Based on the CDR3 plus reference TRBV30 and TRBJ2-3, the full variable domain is SQTIHQWPATLVQPVGSPLSLECTVEGTSNPNLYWYRQAAGRGLQLLFYSVGIGQISSEVPQNLSASRPQDRQFILSSKKLLLSDSGFYLCAWGPGLAGLGGNTQYFGPGTRLTVL.